The sequence of this T cell receptor beta chain was determined in a study of human T cells and chemical hapten exposure. Background on the study: Weekly diphenylcyclopropenone doses were given to patients' scalps across the roughly 24-week study. Upper-back patches of 0.01% DPC were read at 6 days. General study points: A positive correlation with patch test score was found for PT1 expanded TCR counts.

Germline V gives CDR1 SNHLY, CDR2 FYNNEI. The CDR3 is made up of 12 amino acids. J was trimmed by 6 bases and V by 6 bases; bases with no gene match: 3. Time point defined: patch test 1, 2 weeks after DPC sensitization. Treatment defined: therapeutic diphenylcyclopropenone sensitization with weekly scalp DPC. The drawing of blood occurred before each patch test was applied. TCRdb processed the RACE reads anew with MiXCR; each CDR3 protein has one entry. The sample yields around 74,000 distinct CDR3 sequences, about 32% seen once. As regards this clonotype: Its antigen remains unidentified.

The source of this sequence is a man aged 35 to 55 with alopecia areata. Some clones in this sample may be carry-over from other donors' samples. The chain is built from TRBV2 and TRBJ2-3; 7 nucleotides align to TRBD1. The sample in question was whole blood, obtained in connection with sensitization to the hapten diphenylcyclopropenone (DPC). The CDR3 protein is CASSPGQDTQYF. The CDR3 DNA is TGTGCCAGCAGCCCGGGACAGGATACGCAGTATTTT. The complete variable domain, with remaining parts taken from reference TRBV2 and TRBJ2-3, reads EPEVTQTPSHQVTQMGQEVILRCVPISNHLYFYWYRQILGQKVEFLVSFYNNEISEKSEIFDDQFSVERPDGSNFTLKIRSTKLEDSAMYFCASSPGQDTQYFGPGTRLTVL.